What follows is one T cell receptor beta chain and its context. Original processing methods: Researchers report that nucleated cell counts were estimated from reference gene primer amplification. Produced via immunoSEQ multiplex PCR; TCRdb's table is partial and in-frame only. Clone size and V and J calls were adopted from that table, with D and trimming inferred from the DNA. Among 200,000 to 250,000 clones listed, about 88% were seen once. The V segment lost 2 bases and the J segment 0 bases; nucleotides outside the gene matches: 10. The germline CDR1 and CDR2 sequences are MNHEY and SMNVEV (reference sequence). This CDR3 region has 18 residues. The data stem from a study of blood T cell repertoires in COVID-19. Study summary: The origin of the acute and convalescent COVID-19 samples was the United States, Italy and Spain.

This TCR derives from a woman aged 60-75 years with acute or convalescent COVID-19. The chain employs TRBV27 and TRBJ2-3; TRBD2 aligns across 8 bases. The sample comprised peripheral blood. CDR3 nucleotides: TGTGCCAGCAGTTTAATGGCGGGAGGACGCACTAGCACAGATACGCAGTATTTT. Translating it yields CASSLMAGGRTSTDTQYF.